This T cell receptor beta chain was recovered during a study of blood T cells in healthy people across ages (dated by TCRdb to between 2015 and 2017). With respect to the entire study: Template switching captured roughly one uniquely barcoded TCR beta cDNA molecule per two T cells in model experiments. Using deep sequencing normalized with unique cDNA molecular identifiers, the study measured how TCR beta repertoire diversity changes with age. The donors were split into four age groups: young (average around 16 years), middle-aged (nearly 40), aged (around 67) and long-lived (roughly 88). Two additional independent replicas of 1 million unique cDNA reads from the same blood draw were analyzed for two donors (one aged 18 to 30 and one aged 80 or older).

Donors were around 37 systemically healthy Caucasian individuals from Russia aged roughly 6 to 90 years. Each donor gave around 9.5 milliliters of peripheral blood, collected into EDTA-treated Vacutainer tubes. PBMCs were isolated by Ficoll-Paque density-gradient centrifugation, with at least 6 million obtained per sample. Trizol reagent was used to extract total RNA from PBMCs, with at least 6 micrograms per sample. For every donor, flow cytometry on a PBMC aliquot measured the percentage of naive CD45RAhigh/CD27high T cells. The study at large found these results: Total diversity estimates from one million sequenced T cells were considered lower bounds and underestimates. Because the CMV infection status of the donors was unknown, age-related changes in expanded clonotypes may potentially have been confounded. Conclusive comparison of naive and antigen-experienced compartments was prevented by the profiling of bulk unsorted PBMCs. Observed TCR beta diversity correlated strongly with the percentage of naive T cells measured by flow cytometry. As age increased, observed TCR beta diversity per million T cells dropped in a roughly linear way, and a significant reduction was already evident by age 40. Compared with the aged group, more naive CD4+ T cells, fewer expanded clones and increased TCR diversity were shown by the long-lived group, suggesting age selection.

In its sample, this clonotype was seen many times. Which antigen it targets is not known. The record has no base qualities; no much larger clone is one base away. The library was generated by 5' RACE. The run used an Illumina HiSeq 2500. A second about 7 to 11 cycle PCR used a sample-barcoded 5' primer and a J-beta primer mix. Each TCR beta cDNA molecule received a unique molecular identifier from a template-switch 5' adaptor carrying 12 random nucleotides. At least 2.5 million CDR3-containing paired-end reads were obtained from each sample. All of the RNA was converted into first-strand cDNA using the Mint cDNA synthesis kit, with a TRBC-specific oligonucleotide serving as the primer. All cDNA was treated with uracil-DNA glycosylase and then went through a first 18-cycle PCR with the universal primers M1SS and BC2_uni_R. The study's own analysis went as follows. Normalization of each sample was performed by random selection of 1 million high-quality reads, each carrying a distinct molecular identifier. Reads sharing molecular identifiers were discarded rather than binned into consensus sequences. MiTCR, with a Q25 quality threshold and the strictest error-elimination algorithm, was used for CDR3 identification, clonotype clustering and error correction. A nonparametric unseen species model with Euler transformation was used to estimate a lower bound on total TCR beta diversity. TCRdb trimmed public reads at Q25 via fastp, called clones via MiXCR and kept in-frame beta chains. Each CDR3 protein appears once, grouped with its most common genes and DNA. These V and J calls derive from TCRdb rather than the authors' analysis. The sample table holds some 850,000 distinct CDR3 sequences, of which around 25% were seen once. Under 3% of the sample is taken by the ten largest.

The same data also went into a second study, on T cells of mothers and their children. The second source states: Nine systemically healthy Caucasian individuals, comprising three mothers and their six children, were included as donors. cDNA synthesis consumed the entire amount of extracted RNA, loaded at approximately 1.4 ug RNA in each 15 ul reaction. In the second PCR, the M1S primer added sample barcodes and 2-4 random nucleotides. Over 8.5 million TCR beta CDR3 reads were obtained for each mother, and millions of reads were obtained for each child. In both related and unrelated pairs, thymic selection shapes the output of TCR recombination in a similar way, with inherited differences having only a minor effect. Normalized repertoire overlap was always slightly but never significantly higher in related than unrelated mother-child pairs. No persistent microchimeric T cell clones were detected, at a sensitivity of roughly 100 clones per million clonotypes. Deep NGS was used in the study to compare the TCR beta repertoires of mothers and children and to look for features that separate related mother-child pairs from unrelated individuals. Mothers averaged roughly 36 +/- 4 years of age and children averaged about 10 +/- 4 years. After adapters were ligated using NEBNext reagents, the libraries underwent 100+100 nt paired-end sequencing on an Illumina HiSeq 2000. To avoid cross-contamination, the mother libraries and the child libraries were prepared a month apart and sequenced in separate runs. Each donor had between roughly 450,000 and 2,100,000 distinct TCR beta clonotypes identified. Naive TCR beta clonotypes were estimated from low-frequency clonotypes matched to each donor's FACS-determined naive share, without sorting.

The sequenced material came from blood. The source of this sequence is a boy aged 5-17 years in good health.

The nucleotides are TGTGCCAGCAGCTATAGCTCCTACGAGCAGTACTTC. Its translation reads: CASSYSSYEQYF. The chain employs TRBV6-1 and TRBJ2-7; too little of a D gene remains to name it. V sheds 6 bases and J sheds 0 bases, leaving 6 bases between their ends. Reading from cysteine to phenylalanine, the CDR3 counts 12 amino acids. Only the CDR3 DNA stays, 36 bases, in frame from base 1. CDR1 and CDR2 (MNHNS, SASEGT) derive from the germline V gene.